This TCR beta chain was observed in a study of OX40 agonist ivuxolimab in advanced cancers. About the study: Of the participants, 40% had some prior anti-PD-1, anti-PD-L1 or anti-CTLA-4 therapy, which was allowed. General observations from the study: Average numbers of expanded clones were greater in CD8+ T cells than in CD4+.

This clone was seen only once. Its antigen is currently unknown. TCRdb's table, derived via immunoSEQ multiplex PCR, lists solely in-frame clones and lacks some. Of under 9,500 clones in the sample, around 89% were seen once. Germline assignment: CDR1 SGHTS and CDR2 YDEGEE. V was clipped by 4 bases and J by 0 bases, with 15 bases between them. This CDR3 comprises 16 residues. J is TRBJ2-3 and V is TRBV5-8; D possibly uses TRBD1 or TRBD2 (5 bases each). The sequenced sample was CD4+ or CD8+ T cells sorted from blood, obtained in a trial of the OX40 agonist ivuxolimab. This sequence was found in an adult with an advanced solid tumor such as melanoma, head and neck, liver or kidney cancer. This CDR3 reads CASSIGTHASTDTQYF. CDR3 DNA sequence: TGTGCCAGCAGCATTGGGACCCACGCTAGCACAGATACGCAGTATTTT. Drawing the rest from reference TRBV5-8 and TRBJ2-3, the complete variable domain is EAGVTQSPTHLIKTRGQQATLRCSPISGHTSVYWYQQALGLGLQFLLWYDEGEERNRGNFPPRFSGRQFPNYSSELNVNALELEDSALYLCASSIGTHASTDTQYFGPGTRLTVL.